This T cell receptor beta chain was recovered during a study of CD8+ T cells in alopecia areata. Study results and limitations: TCR sharing was clearer in mice than between patients, perhaps partly owing to patient HLA diversity.

It was cDNA, reverse transcribed from extracted RNA, that served as the sequencing template. Profiled with immunoSEQ multiplex PCR; TCRdb holds only in-frame clones, not every one. Of fewer than 250,000 clones detected, over 55% appear once; the ten largest clones hold 0.95% to 1.1%. Note on this clone: Its antigen is not known.

Trimming cost V 1 base and J 6 bases, with 10 bases left between them. From germline, CDR1 is GTSNPN and CDR2 SVGIG (reference sequence). The CDR3 extends over 13 amino acids. Treatment reported: oral pan-JAK inhibitor, 5-10 mg twice daily. The source was CD4+ T cells sorted from blood, collected at week 24, from a patient treated with tofacitinib. This TCR derives from a human donor with alopecia areata. This chain links TRBV30 with TRBJ1-5, with a possible D match to TRBD1 (5 bases). The CDR3 DNA sequence: TGTGCCTGGAGTGCCGGGGACTCTCAGCCCCAGCATTTT. It yields the protein CAWSAGDSQPQHF.